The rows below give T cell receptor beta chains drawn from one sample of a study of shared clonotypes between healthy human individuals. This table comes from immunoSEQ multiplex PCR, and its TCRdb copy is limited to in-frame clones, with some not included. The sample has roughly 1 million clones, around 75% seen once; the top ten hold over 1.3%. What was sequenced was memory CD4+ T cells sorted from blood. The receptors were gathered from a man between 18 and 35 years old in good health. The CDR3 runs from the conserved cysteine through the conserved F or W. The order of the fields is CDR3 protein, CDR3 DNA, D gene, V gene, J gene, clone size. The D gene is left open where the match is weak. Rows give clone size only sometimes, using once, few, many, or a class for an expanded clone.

cdr3_aa: CASSLYDYEQYF
cdr3_nt: TGCGCCAGCAGCTTGTATGACTACGAGCAGTACTTC
d_call: .
v_call: TRBV5-1
j_call: TRBJ2-7
clone_size: .

cdr3_aa: CASYLRQPSNYGYTF
cdr3_nt: TGTGCCAGCTATCTAAGGCAACCCTCTAACTATGGCTACACCTTC
d_call: .
v_call: TRBV5-6
j_call: TRBJ1-2
clone_size: .

cdr3_aa: CASSLGGANTEAFF
cdr3_nt: TGTGCCAGCAGTCTAGGGGGCGCGAACACTGAAGCTTTCTTT
d_call: TRBD1
v_call: TRBV27
j_call: TRBJ1-1
clone_size: .

cdr3_aa: CASSEAGGRLGAFF
cdr3_nt: TGTGCCAGTAGTGAGGCAGGGGGTCGTTTGGGAGCTTTCTTT
d_call: TRBD1
v_call: TRBV19
j_call: TRBJ1-1
clone_size: .

cdr3_aa: CASSVVGATGAMNTEAFF
cdr3_nt: TGTGCCAGCAGCGTAGTGGGGGCGACAGGGGCCATGAACACTGAAGCTTTCTTT
d_call: TRBD1
v_call: TRBV9
j_call: TRBJ1-1
clone_size: .

cdr3_aa: CAGRAGGEGYGYTF
cdr3_nt: TGTGCCGGTAGGGCTGGGGGGGAAGGCTATGGCTACACCTTC
d_call: .
v_call: TRBV30
j_call: TRBJ1-2
clone_size: .

cdr3_aa: CASSLEKPQETQYF
cdr3_nt: TGCGCCAGCAGCTTGGAGAAACCACAAGAGACCCAGTACTTC
d_call: .
v_call: TRBV5-1
j_call: TRBJ2-5
clone_size: .

cdr3_aa: CAWSEMGPSDQYF
cdr3_nt: TGTGCCTGGAGTGAAATGGGTCCAAGCGACCAGTACTTC
d_call: .
v_call: TRBV30
j_call: TRBJ2-5
clone_size: few

cdr3_aa: CASSGGDTPSETQYF
cdr3_nt: TGTGCCAGCAGCGGGGGGGACACTCCGTCGGAGACCCAGTACTTC
d_call: TRBD2
v_call: TRBV6-5
j_call: TRBJ2-5
clone_size: .

cdr3_aa: CASSVGAGGFTDTQYF
cdr3_nt: TGTGCCAGCAGCGTAGGAGCGGGGGGCTTCACAGATACGCAGTATTTT
d_call: TRBD2
v_call: TRBV9
j_call: TRBJ2-3
clone_size: .

cdr3_aa: CASSGGTGLNTEAFF
cdr3_nt: TGTGCCAGCAGCGGTGGGACAGGGCTGAACACTGAAGCTTTCTTT
d_call: TRBD1
v_call: TRBV5-6
j_call: TRBJ1-1
clone_size: .

cdr3_aa: CASSVREGAVAFF
cdr3_nt: TGTGCCAGCAGCGTAAGGGAGGGGGCTGTAGCTTTCTTT
d_call: TRBD1
v_call: TRBV9
j_call: TRBJ1-1
clone_size: .